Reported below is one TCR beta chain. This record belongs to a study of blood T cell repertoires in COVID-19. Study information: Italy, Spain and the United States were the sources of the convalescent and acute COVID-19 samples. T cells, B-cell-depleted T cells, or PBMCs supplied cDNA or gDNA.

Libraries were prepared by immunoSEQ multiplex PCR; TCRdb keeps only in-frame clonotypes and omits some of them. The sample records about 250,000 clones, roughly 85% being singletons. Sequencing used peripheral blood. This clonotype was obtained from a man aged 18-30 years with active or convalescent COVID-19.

The CDR3 here is CASSSHRASQETQYF. The CDR3 DNA follows: TGTGCCAGCAGCTCCCACAGGGCGTCCCAAGAGACCCAGTACTTC. The V gene is TRBV7-2, the J gene TRBJ2-5, with D possibly TRBD1 on 6 matching bases. The CDR3 has 15 amino acids. V lost 4 bases and J 1 base, leaving 13 bases between the germline ends. CDR1 and CDR2 from the germline V gene are SGHTA and FQGNSA.